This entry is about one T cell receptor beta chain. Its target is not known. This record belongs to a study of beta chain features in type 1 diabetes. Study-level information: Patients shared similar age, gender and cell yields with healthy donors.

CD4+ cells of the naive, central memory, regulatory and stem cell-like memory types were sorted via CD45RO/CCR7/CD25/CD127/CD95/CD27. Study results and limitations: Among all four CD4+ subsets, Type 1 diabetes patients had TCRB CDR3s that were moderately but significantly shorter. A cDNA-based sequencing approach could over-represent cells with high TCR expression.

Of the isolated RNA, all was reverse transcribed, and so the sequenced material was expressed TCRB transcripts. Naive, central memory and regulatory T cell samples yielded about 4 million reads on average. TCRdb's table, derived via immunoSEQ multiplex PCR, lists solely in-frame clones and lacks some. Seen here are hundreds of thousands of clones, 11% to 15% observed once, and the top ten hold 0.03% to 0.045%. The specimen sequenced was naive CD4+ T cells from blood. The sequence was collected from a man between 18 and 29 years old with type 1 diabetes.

In nucleotides, the CDR3 is TGCAGCGTCGCCCGGGGGGGGACTAATGAAAAACTGTTTTTT. This sequence encodes CSVARGGTNEKLFF. This rearrangement joins TRBV29-1 to TRBJ1-4; possible D gene TRBD1, 5 bases. The CDR3 loop spans 14 amino acids. Germline values: CDR1 SQVTM, CDR2 ANQGSEA. The V gene lost 6 bases and the J gene lost 2 bases, with 13 bases spanning the gap.